This TCR beta chain was captured in a study of glioma-infiltrating T cells after dendritic cell vaccination. The junction had 1 base not matched to a gene; V was cut back by 5 bases and J by 2 bases. CDR3 size: 13 residues. Only in-frame clones appear in the TCRdb table, and some are missing; sequencing was by immunoSEQ multiplex PCR. Of some 100,000 clones detected, under 90% appear once; the ten largest clones hold just under 3%. V and J are TRBV23-1 and TRBJ1-1; 8 nucleotides agree with TRBD1. TRBV23-1 is assigned to the ORF class and has an uncertain function. Sequences were derived from blood, sampled before dendritic cell vaccination. The source of this sequence is a human donor with glioblastoma. The CDR3 sequence is CASSDRGNTEAFF. CDR3 DNA: TGCGCCAGCAGTGACAGGGGAAACACTGAAGCTTTCTTT.